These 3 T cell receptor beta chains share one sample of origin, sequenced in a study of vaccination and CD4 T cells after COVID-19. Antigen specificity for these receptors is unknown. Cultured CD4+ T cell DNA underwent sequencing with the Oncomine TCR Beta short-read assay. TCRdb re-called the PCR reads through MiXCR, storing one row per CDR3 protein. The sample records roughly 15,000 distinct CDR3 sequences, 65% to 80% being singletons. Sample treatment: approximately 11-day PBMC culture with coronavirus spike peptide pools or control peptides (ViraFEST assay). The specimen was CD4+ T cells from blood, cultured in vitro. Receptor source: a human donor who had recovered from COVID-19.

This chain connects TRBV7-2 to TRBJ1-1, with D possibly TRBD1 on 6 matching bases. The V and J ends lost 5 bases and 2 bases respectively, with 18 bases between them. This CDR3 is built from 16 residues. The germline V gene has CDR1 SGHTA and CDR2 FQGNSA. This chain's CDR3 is CASSRANRDINTEAFF. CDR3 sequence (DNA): TGTGCCAGCAGCCGAGCTAACCGGGACATCAACACTGAAGCTTTCTTT.

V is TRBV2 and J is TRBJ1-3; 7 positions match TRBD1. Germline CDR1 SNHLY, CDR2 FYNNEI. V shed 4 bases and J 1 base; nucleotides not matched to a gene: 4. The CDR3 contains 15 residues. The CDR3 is CASSGQGLSGNTIYF. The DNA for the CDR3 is TGTGCCAGCAGTGGACAGGGATTGTCTGGAAACACCATATATTTT.

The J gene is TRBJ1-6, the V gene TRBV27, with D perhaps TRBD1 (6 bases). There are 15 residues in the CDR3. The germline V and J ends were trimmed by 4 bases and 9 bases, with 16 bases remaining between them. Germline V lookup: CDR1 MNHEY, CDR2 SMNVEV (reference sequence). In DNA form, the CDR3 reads TGTGCCAGCAGTTCCTTGGCAGGGGCTGGTTCACCCCTCCACTTT. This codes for CASSSLAGAGSPLHF.